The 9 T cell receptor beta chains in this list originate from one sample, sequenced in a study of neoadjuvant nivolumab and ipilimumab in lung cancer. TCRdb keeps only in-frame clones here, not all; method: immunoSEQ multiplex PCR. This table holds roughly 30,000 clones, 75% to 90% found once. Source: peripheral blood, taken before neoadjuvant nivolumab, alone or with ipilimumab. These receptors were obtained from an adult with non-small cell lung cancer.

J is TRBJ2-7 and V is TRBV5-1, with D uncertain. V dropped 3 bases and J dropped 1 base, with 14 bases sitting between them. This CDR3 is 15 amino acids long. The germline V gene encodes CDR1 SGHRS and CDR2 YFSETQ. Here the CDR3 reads CASSSGSLLSYEQYF. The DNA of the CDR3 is TGCGCCAGCAGCTCCGGGTCCCTCCTTTCCTACGAGCAGTACTTC.

The CDR3 bases are TGCGCCAGCAGCATGAACAGGGTAGAGACCCAGTACTTC. Translation gives CASSMNRVETQYF. J is TRBJ2-5 and V is TRBV4-1, with TRBD1 as a possible D gene (6 bases). Germline V gene lookup returns CDR1 MGHRA and CDR2 YSYEKL. V lost 5 bases and J 4 bases, leaving 11 bases between the germline ends. The CDR3 sequence is 13 residues long.

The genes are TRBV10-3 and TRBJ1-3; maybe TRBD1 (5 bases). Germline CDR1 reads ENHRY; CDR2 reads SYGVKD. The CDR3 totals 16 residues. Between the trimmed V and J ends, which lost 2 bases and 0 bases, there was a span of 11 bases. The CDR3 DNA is TGTGCCATCAGTGAGCCCAGGGCTGGCTCTGGAAACACCATATATTTT. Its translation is CAISEPRAGSGNTIYF.

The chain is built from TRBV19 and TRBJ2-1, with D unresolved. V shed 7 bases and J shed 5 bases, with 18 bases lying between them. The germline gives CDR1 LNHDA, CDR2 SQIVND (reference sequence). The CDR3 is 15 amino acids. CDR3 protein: CASTHGSLLNNEQFF. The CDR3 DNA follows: TGTGCCAGTACCCACGGCTCTCTGCTTAACAATGAGCAGTTCTTC.

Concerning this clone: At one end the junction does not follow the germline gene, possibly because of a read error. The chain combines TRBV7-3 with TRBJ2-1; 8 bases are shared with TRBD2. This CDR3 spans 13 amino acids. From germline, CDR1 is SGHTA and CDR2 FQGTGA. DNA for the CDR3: TGTGCCAGCAGCTTGATTAGGGCTAGCGGGTTCCTCTTC. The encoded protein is CASSLIRASGFLF.

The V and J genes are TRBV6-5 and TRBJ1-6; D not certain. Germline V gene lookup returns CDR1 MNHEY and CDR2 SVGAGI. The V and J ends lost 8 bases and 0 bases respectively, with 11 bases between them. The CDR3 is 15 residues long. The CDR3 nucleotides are TGTGCCAGCGCGCGGGCGAGCTCCTATAATTCACCCCTCCACTTT. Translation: CASARASSYNSPLHF.

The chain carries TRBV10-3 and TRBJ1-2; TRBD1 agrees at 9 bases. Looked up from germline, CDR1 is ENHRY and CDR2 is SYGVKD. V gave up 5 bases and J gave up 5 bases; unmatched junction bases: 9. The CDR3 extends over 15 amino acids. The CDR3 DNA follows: TGTGCCATCAGTATACAGGGGGCGCCAGTGTATGGCTACACCTTC. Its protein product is CAISIQGAPVYGYTF.

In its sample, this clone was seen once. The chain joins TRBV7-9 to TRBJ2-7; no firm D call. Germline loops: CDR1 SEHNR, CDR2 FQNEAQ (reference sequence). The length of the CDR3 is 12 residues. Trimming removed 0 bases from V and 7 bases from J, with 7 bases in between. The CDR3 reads CASSLAGLEQYF. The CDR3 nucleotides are TGTGCCAGCAGCTTAGCAGGGCTGGAGCAGTACTTC.

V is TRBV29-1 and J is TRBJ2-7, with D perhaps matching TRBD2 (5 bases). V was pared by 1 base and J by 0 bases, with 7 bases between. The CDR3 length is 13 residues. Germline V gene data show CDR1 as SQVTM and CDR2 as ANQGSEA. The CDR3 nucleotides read TGCAGCGTTGAAGGACGGGGCTCCTACGAGCAGTACTTC. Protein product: CSVEGRGSYEQYF.